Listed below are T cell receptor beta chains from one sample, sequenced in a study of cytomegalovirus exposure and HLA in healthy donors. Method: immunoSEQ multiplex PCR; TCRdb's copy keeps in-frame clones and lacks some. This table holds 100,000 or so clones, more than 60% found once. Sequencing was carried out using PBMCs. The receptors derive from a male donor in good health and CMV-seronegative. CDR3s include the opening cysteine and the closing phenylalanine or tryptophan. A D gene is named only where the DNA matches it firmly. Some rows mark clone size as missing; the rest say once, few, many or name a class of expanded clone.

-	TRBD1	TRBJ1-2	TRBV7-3	CASSLGGTGAEGYTF	TGTGCCAGCAGCTTGGGAGGGACAGGGGCGGAGGGCTACACCTTC
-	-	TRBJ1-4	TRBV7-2	CASSSGRVSNEKLFF	TGTGCCAGCAGCTCCGGCAGGGTCTCTAATGAAAAACTGTTTTTT
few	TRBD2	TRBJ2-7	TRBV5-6	CASSISGSSYEQYF	TGTGCCAGCAGCATTAGCGGGAGCTCCTACGAGCAGTACTTC
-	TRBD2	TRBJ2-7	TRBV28	CASSSRLAEYEQYF	TGTGCCAGCAGTTCGAGACTAGCGGAATACGAGCAGTACTTC
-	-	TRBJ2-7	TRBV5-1	CASSATRMGGEQYF	TGCGCCAGCAGCGCCACTAGGATGGGAGGCGAGCAGTACTTC
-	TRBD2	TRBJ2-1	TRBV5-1	CASSPGLAGGPSYNEQFF	TGCGCCAGCAGCCCGGGACTAGCGGGAGGCCCCTCCTACAATGAGCAGTTCTTC
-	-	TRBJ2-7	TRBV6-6	CASSDRWESDEQYF	TGTGCCAGCAGTGACCGATGGGAGAGCGACGAGCAGTACTTC
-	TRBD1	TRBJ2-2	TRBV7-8	CASSSRTGRTGELFF	TGTGCCAGCAGCTCTCGGACAGGTAGAACCGGGGAGCTGTTTTTT
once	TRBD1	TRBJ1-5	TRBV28	CASSLYTGDQPQHF	TGTGCCAGCAGTTTATACACAGGGGATCAGCCCCAGCATTTT
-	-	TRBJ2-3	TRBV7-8	CASKYRGPGDTQYF	TGTGCCAGCAAATATAGAGGGCCCGGGGATACGCAGTATTTT
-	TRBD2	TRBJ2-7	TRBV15	CATSRGNGRIDEQYF	TGTGCCACCAGCAGAGGGAACGGGAGGATCGACGAGCAGTACTTC
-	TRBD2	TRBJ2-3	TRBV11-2	CASSSRTSGGLYF	TGTGCCAGCAGCTCCAGGACTAGCGGGGGCCTGTATTTT
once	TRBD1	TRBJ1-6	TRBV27	CASGQGARSPLHF	TGTGCCAGCGGACAGGGAGCAAGATCACCCCTCCACTTT
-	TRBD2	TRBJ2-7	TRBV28	CASSLGSGSVVYEQYF	TGTGCCAGCAGTTTGGGTAGCGGGAGTGTCGTCTACGAGCAGTACTTC
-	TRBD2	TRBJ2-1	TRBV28	CASSPGLAGGNEQFF	TGTGCCAGCAGTCCGGGACTAGCGGGAGGGAATGAGCAGTTCTTC
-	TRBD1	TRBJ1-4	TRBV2	CASRGLGQGSEKLFF	TGTGCCAGCAGAGGGTTGGGACAGGGAAGTGAAAAACTGTTTTTT
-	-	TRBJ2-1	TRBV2	CASIPAGVHEQFF	TGTGCCAGCATCCCGGCAGGGGTCCATGAGCAGTTCTTC
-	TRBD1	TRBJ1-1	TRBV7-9	CASSQQGDEAFF	TGTGCCAGCAGTCAACAGGGGGATGAAGCTTTCTTT
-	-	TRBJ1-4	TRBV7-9	CASSPHIGGAEKLFF	TGTGCCAGCAGCCCCCATATCGGGGGGGCTGAAAAACTGTTTTTT
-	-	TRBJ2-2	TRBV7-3	CASSLRPNTGELFF	TGTGCCAGCAGCTTGAGGCCGAACACCGGGGAGCTGTTTTTT
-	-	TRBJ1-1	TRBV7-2	CASSLERVTEAFF	TGTGCCAGCAGCTTAGAGCGGGTCACTGAAGCTTTCTTT
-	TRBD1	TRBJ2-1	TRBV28	CASSQIPGQNYNEQFF	TGTGCCAGCAGTCAGATACCGGGACAGAATTACAATGAGCAGTTCTTC
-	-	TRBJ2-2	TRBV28	CASSLRRELFF	TGTGCCAGCAGTTTGCGGCGGGAGCTGTTTTTT
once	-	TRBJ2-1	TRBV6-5	CASSYVQGRDNEQFF	TGTGCCAGCAGTTACGTACAGGGTCGTGACAATGAGCAGTTCTTC
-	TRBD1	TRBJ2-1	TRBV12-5	CASGQGATSSYNEQFF	TGTGCTAGTGGCCAGGGGGCCACCAGCTCCTACAATGAGCAGTTCTTC
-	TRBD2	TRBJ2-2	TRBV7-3	CASSLIVAGGLGELFF	TGTGCCAGCAGCTTAATTGTAGCGGGAGGCCTCGGGGAGCTGTTTTTT
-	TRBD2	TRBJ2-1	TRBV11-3	CASSLLAGPYNEQFF	TGTGCCAGCAGCTTACTAGCGGGGCCTTACAATGAGCAGTTCTTC
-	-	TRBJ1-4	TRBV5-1	CASSLSGSEKLFF	TGCGCCAGCAGCTTGTCGGGAAGTGAAAAACTGTTTTTT
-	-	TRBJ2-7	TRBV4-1	CASSQDPSGQGFDEQYF	TGCGCCAGCAGCCAAGACCCCTCCGGGCAGGGTTTCGACGAGCAGTACTTC